These T cell receptor beta chains were read from a single sample in a study of blood T cell repertoires in COVID-19. TCRdb keeps only in-frame clones here, not all; method: immunoSEQ multiplex PCR. The sample carries approximately 210,000 clones, under 85% recorded once. The sequenced sample consisted of peripheral blood. These TCRs come from a woman older than 75 with COVID-19, enrolled during active disease. Each CDR3 is given without its conserved first and last residue. The D gene is left open where the match is weak.

d_gene | j_gene | v_gene | CDR3aa
. | TRBJ2-1 | TRBV19 | ASSSYNEQF
TRBD1 | TRBJ1-1 | TRBV29-1 | SAPGQGGTEAF
TRBD1 | TRBJ1-1 | TRBV5-1 | ASSPPDRGDTEAF
. | TRBJ2-3 | TRBV10-1 | ASSELRGWLSTDTQY
TRBD2 | TRBJ2-5 | TRBV5-1 | ASSLSSGSAPETQY
TRBD2 | TRBJ2-1 | TRBV19 | ATSREGIVSYNEQF
TRBD1 | TRBJ1-6 | TRBV9 | ASSPYPGTGNSPLH
. | TRBJ1-3 | TRBV7-9 | ASSLSTGTRNTIY
TRBD2 | TRBJ2-3 | TRBV7-2 | ASSLMTSPYATQY
. | TRBJ2-5 | TRBV2 | ASRYEETQY
TRBD1 | TRBJ2-7 | TRBV12-3/TRBV12-4 | ASSGTGAYEQY
TRBD2 | TRBJ2-7 | TRBV9 | APTTGTTTYEQY
. | TRBJ1-6 | TRBV7-9 | ASSLSDLSPLH
TRBD1 | TRBJ1-2 | TRBV2 | ASSERTGGAGGYT
TRBD1 | TRBJ2-3 | TRBV29-1 | SAERTGGTDTQY
. | TRBJ1-1 | TRBV19 | ASSIDREQLLNTEAF
TRBD2 | TRBJ2-1 | TRBV5-1 | ASSFTLAENNEQF
TRBD1 | TRBJ1-5 | TRBV6-5 | ASTRGQGVQPQH
. | TRBJ1-1 | TRBV7-3 | ASSPLRRQMNTEAF
TRBD1 | TRBJ2-2 | TRBV28 | ASRGQGAKTGELF
TRBD1 | TRBJ2-2 | TRBV7-3 | ASSASPGQQYTGELF
TRBD1 | TRBJ2-1 | TRBV7-9 | ASSPQGISYNEQF
. | TRBJ2-1 | TRBV5-1 | ASSLETTNEQF
. | TRBJ1-4 | TRBV19 | ASSMGGTTNEKLF
. | TRBJ1-5 | TRBV27 | ASSGVGWSLGGQPQH
TRBD2 | TRBJ2-5 | TRBV6-6 | ASSFLAGGETQY
TRBD2 | TRBJ2-3 | TRBV7-9 | ASSLGGTDTQY
. | TRBJ2-5 | TRBV7-2 | ASSLSRPQETQY
. | TRBJ2-2 | TRBV6-5 | ATQRRDIYTGELF
. | TRBJ1-2 | TRBV29-1 | SAHRTNYGYT
TRBD1 | TRBJ2-5 | TRBV19 | ASSAALGTGLQETQY
TRBD1 | TRBJ1-4 | TRBV2 | ASPQRPGTGSEKLF
TRBD1 | TRBJ2-2 | TRBV19 | ASNRRQGTGELF
. | TRBJ1-4 | TRBV5-1 | ASSWGSNEKLF
. | TRBJ1-5 | TRBV9 | ASSVGGEGQPQH
. | TRBJ1-2 | TRBV25-1 | ASSEGDSYGYT
TRBD2 | TRBJ2-3 | TRBV5-4 | ASSKPKTTSTDTQY
TRBD2 | TRBJ2-7 | TRBV10-3 | AISTTSGFSYEQY
TRBD1 | TRBJ2-1 | TRBV6-6 | ASIRFGDRGPLTGYNEQF
. | TRBJ1-4 | TRBV7-2 | ASSPAGGEKLF
. | TRBJ1-2 | TRBV3-1/TRBV3-2 | ASSQAGGYT
TRBD1 | TRBJ2-5 | TRBV5-4 | ASSRQGKETQY
. | TRBJ2-7 | TRBV6-6 | ASSGREYEQY
TRBD1 | TRBJ1-6 | TRBV3-1/TRBV3-2 | ASSQLGQGASPLH
TRBD1 | TRBJ1-5 | TRBV5-1 | ASSPDGQGNQPQH
TRBD1 | TRBJ1-2 | TRBV7-3 | ASSLTGGQPYGYT
TRBD1 | TRBJ1-1 | TRBV5-1 | ASRTGGEGAEAF
TRBD2 | TRBJ2-3 | TRBV7-2 | ASSLAAGVDTQY
TRBD2 | TRBJ2-3 | TRBV5-4 | ASSWAGGDTQY
TRBD1 | TRBJ1-2 | TRBV6-5 | ASRPRGVGYT
TRBD1 | TRBJ1-1 | TRBV6-5 | ASGTGQGEAF